These T cell receptor beta chains were read from a single sample in a study of T cell responses to AZD1222 COVID-19 vaccine. Sequenced by immunoSEQ multiplex PCR; TCRdb stores in-frame clones only, minus some. Of about 60,000 clones listed, around 86% were seen once; the top ten hold approximately 16%. The input for sequencing was peripheral blood, taken on day 0 of AZD1222 vaccination. The receptors were sampled from an adult in good health. The CDR3 runs from the conserved cysteine through the conserved F or W. A D gene is named only where the DNA matches it firmly. Clone sizes are given selectively: once, few, many, or a class where the clone is expanded.

size,V,D,J,CDR3,DNA
.,TRBV3-1/TRBV3-2,.,TRBJ2-5,CASSQGGFQETQYF,TGTGCCAGCAGCCAAGGCGGATTTCAAGAGACCCAGTACTTC
.,TRBV29-1,.,TRBJ2-1,CSILLGFNEQFF,TGCAGCATTCTACTAGGATTCAATGAGCAGTTCTTC
.,TRBV5-1,TRBD2,TRBJ2-1,CASSGRAGNEQFF,TGCGCCAGCAGCGGGAGGGCCGGCAATGAGCAGTTCTTC
medium-sized,TRBV4-3,.,TRBJ1-4,CASSQDTGFTDEKLFF,TGCGCCAGCAGCCAAGATACAGGGTTCACGGATGAAAAACTGTTTTTT
.,TRBV5-6,.,TRBJ1-5,CASSFNQGRYSNQPQHF,TGTGCCAGCAGCTTTAATCAGGGGCGGTATAGCAATCAGCCCCAGCATTTT
few,TRBV9,.,TRBJ2-6,CASKDRRTGANVLTF,TGTGCCAGCAAGGACCGAAGAACTGGGGCCAACGTCCTGACTTTC
.,TRBV5-4,TRBD1,TRBJ1-3,CASSAGTENTIYF,TGTGCCAGCAGCGCCGGGACAGAGAACACCATATATTTT
.,TRBV13,TRBD1,TRBJ1-2,CASSLGTGSYGYTF,TGTGCCAGCAGCTTAGGGACAGGGTCCTATGGCTACACCTTC
.,TRBV11-2,TRBD1,TRBJ1-5,CASSLDRGDSNQPQHF,TGTGCCAGCAGCTTGGACAGGGGGGACTCTAATCAGCCCCAGCATTTT
.,TRBV4-2,.,TRBJ1-4,CASSQDEVGVGGEKLFF,TGTGCCAGCAGCCAAGATGAGGTGGGGGTAGGGGGTGAAAAACTGTTTTTT
few,TRBV6-2/TRBV6-3,.,TRBJ2-7,CASSYKRVSSYEQYF,TGTGCCAGCAGTTATAAGCGGGTGAGCTCCTACGAGCAGTACTTC
.,TRBV2,.,TRBJ2-3,CASTGDLSDTQYF,TGTGCCAGCACGGGGGATCTTTCAGATACGCAGTATTTT
.,TRBV6-5,TRBD2,TRBJ2-7,CASSYSSSGSYEQYF,TGTGCCAGCAGTTACTCTTCTAGCGGGTCCTACGAGCAGTACTTC
.,TRBV7-3,TRBD2,TRBJ2-3,CASSSSGSTDTQYF,TGTGCCAGCAGCTCTAGCGGGAGCACAGATACGCAGTATTTT
.,TRBV28,.,TRBJ1-5,CASNPDSSLNQPQHF,TGTGCCAGTAACCCGGACAGCTCCTTAAATCAGCCCCAGCATTTT
.,TRBV3-1/TRBV3-2,.,TRBJ2-5,CASSPPPGRVAQETQYF,TGTGCCAGCAGCCCCCCCCCAGGACGGGTGGCTCAAGAGACCCAGTACTTC
.,TRBV4-1,.,TRBJ1-1,CASSQTGFGTEAFF,TGCGCCAGCAGCCAAACGGGGTTCGGCACTGAAGCTTTCTTT
.,TRBV27,.,TRBJ2-6,CASGPGVGANVLTF,TGTGCCAGCGGTCCCGGGGTTGGGGCCAACGTCCTGACTTTC
.,TRBV14,.,TRBJ1-3,CASSPTSSGNTIYF,TGTGCCAGCAGCCCCACAAGCTCTGGAAACACCATATATTTT
.,TRBV4-1,.,TRBJ1-3,CASSQPTGYRAGNTIYF,TGCGCCAGCAGCCAGCCCACAGGGTATCGGGCCGGAAACACCATATATTTT
.,TRBV7-9,.,TRBJ1-5,CASSLGAGNQPQHF,TGTGCCAGCAGCTTAGGGGCAGGCAATCAGCCCCAGCATTTT
.,TRBV19,.,TRBJ1-6,CATARSGNSPLHF,TGTGCCACAGCCCGGTCCGGGAATTCACCCCTCCACTTT
.,TRBV7-3,TRBD1,TRBJ2-7,CASSLAGDRGDEQYF,TGTGCCAGCAGCTTAGCGGGGGACAGGGGGGACGAGCAGTACTTC
.,TRBV3-1/TRBV3-2,TRBD1,TRBJ1-5,CASSQGAGGAPDQPQHF,TGTGCCAGCAGCCAAGGGGCAGGGGGTGCCCCCGATCAGCCCCAGCATTTT
.,TRBV4-3,.,TRBJ1-4,CASSLDPFDRKLFF,TGCGCCAGCAGCCTGGACCCCTTTGACAGGAAACTGTTTTTT
.,TRBV7-8,.,TRBJ1-1,CASSLYRNTEAFF,TGTGCCAGCAGCTTATACAGGAACACTGAAGCTTTCTTT
.,TRBV11-1,.,TRBJ2-5,CASSSETQYF,TGTGCCAGCAGCTCAGAGACCCAGTACTTC
many,TRBV5-1,.,TRBJ2-3,CASSLEGGPPWYF,TGCGCCAGCAGCTTGGAGGGGGGGCCTCCGTGGTATTTT